This T cell receptor beta chain was documented in a study of CD8 T cells in ankylosing spondylitis. Broader study findings: There was a TCR beta motif, made of 7 to 9 highly homologous variants, that appeared characteristic of ankylosing spondylitis blood.

TCRdb redid the calling of the 5' RACE reads with MiXCR, one entry per CDR3 protein. This sample has about 510,000 distinct CDR3 sequences, with approximately 5.3% found just once. This clonotype was counted ten times or more. What it binds is not known. The CDR3 covers 14 residues. The ends were cut back, 3 bases at V and 1 base at J, with 9 bases in the middle. This TCR came from a male donor with ankylosing spondylitis. The rearrangement links TRBV12-3 or TRBV12-4 to TRBJ1-1; D is ambiguous. Sequences were obtained from blood, either unsorted or a sorted T cell fraction (not recorded which). CDR3 sequence (DNA): TGTGCCAGCAGTTTCCGGGGAGGGAACACTGAAGCTTTCTTT. Its translation is CASSFRGGNTEAFF.